This T cell receptor beta chain was sequenced during a study of vaccination and CD4 T cells after COVID-19. Study-wide context: Timing of post-vaccine sample collection was a median 72 days after dose two, with a range of 14 to 241. Every culture used as a control got a CEFX pool, an HIV-1 Nef pool, or no peptide.

Germline V CDR1 and CDR2: WSHSY, SAAADI. This CDR3 contains 15 residues. Trimming took off 3 bases at V and 3 bases at J, with 15 bases between the two ends. Sample treatment: approximately 9-day PBMC culture with coronavirus spike peptide pools or control peptides (ViraFEST assay). Those CD4+ T cells from the unexposed donor predate the COVID-19 pandemic (2011-2018). Oncomine TCR Beta short-read sequencing was applied to DNA from cultured CD4+ T cells. TCRdb reanalysed the PCR reads using MiXCR and keeps one entry per CDR3 protein. The sample holds several thousand distinct CDR3 sequences; 39% are singletons and the top ten take about 43%. In its sample, this clonotype was seen once. The antigen is undetermined.

The rearrangement joins TRBV10-2 to TRBJ2-7; no firm D call. The clonotype was recovered from a human donor in good health. Material for sequencing was CD4+ T cells from blood, cultured in vitro. CDR3 loop: CASSEYMLGVYEQYF. The CDR3 region has the DNA TGCGCCAGCAGTGAATACATGCTTGGGGTCTACGAGCAGTACTTC.